Shown below are 18 T cell receptor beta chains from a single sample sequenced in a study of T cell repertoires in cytomegalovirus infection. These receptors lack a known antigen. TCRdb itself ran the reads through MiXCR, one entry per CDR3 protein. The data hold about 830,000 distinct CDR3 sequences, with around a third observed a single time. The sequences come from cultured CD8+ T cells from PBMCs, collected from culture after CMV antigen stimulation. The source is a human donor in good health (CMV status not recorded). Some clones in this sample may be carry-over from other donors' samples.

In the case of this clonotype: A read error may explain this, as a much larger clone is one base away. V and J are TRBV7-4 and TRBJ2-2; no reliable D call. Germline CDR1 and CDR2: SGHVT and SQSDAQ. CDR3 length equals 12 residues. CDR3 protein: CVTTTRPGELFF. The CDR3 nucleotides are TGTGTCACTACAACACGTCCCGGGGAGCTGTTTTTT.

This clonotype was seen more than once but under ten times. The chain combines TRBV7-8 with TRBJ2-7, with D tentatively TRBD1 (5 bases). V dropped 3 bases and J dropped 4 bases, with 16 bases sitting between them. The CDR3 length is 15 residues. CDR1 is SGHVS, CDR2 FQNEAQ, per germline. The CDR3 sequence is CASSFLDSGQYEQYV. In DNA, the CDR3 is TGTGCCAGCAGCTTCCTTGACTCAGGGCAGTACGAGCAGTACGTC.

The gene calls are TRBV5-1 and TRBJ1-4, with D unresolved. V was pared by 4 bases and J by 0 bases, with 10 bases between. Germline assignment: CDR1 SGHRS and CDR2 YFSETQ. CDR3 size: 15 residues. This chain's CDR3 is CASSTRHATNEKLFF. The CDR3 DNA reads as TGCGCCAGCAGCACCAGACACGCAACTAATGAAAAACTGTTTTTT.

Only a few counts were recorded for this clonotype. V and J are TRBV7-2 and TRBJ2-1, with a weak D call TRBD2 (7 bases). The CDR3 consists of 15 residues. Germline V gene sequence: CDR1 SGHTA, CDR2 FQGNSA. The germline V and J ends were trimmed by 7 bases and 2 bases, with 15 bases remaining between them. The CDR3 here is CASTSGGGPYNEQFF. The DNA of the CDR3 is TGTGCCAGCACCTCGGGCGGGGGCCCCTACAATGAGCAGTTCTTC. Filled out from reference TRBV7-2 and TRBJ2-1, the complete variable domain reads GAGVSQSPSNKVTEKGKDVELRCDPISGHTALYWYRQSLGQGLEFLIYFQGNSAPDKSGLPSDRFSAERTGGSVSTLTIQRTQQEDSAVYLCASTSGGGPYNEQFFGPGTRLTVL.

This clonotype was observed a handful of times. J is TRBJ1-3 and V is TRBV7-9, with 8 bases fitting TRBD1. After removal of 5 bases from V and 2 bases from J, the junction contained 11 bases not matched to a gene. Germline values: CDR1 SEHNR, CDR2 FQNEAQ (reference sequence). The CDR3 spans 17 residues. The CDR3, as DNA: TGTGCCAGCAGCGCGACCCGGACAGGGTTGACTGGAAACACCATATATTTT. This translates into CASSATRTGLTGNTIYF. Based on the CDR3 plus reference TRBV7-9 and TRBJ1-3, the full variable domain is DTGVSQNPRHKITKRGQNVTFRCDPISEHNRLYWYRQTLGQGPEFLTYFQNEAQLEKSRLLSDRFSAERPKGSFSTLEIQRTEQGDSAMYLCASSATRTGLTGNTIYFGEGSWLTVV.

This clonotype was counted a few times. V and J are TRBV23-1 and TRBJ1-1; the D gene is possibly TRBD1 (6 bases). TRBV23-1 is noted as an ORF with a role that remains uncertain. Trimming removed 1 base from V and 2 bases from J, with 14 bases in between. CDR3 length: 16 residues. The CDR3 DNA is TGCGCCAGCAGTCAATTACCCCGGACAGCTAACACTGAAGCTTTCTTT. Its translation is CASSQLPRTANTEAFF.

This clonotype came up many times. This chain joins TRBV7-2 and TRBJ1-2; TRBD1 aligns across 9 bases. Germline-derived CDR1 and CDR2 are SGHTA and FQGNSA. The CDR3 is 17 residues long. Unmatched junction bases numbered 10, after V lost 1 base and J lost 4 bases. The CDR3 spells CASSLGGTGGYPYGYTF. DNA of the CDR3: TGTGCCAGCAGCTTAGGGGGAACAGGGGGCTACCCCTATGGCTACACCTTC. The full variable domain, rest sourced from reference TRBV7-2 and TRBJ1-2, is GAGVSQSPSNKVTEKGKDVELRCDPISGHTALYWYRQSLGQGLEFLIYFQGNSAPDKSGLPSDRFSAERTGGSVSTLTIQRTQQEDSAVYLCASSLGGTGGYPYGYTFGSGTRLTVV.

This clonotype was observed at least ten times. The rearrangement links TRBV7-2 to TRBJ2-3; 13 bases are a match to TRBD2. V lost 5 bases and J lost 8; bases outside the gene matches: 4. Germline V CDR1 and CDR2: SGHTA, FQGNSA. The CDR3 is made up of 14 amino acids. The CDR3 bases are TGTGCCAGCAGCCCCGGGACTAGCGGGGCTACGCAGTATTTT. Translation gives CASSPGTSGATQYF.

The rearrangement links TRBV27 to TRBJ2-1; tentatively, D is TRBD1 (6 bases). Germline V gives CDR1 MNHEY, CDR2 SMNVEV (reference sequence). The CDR3 covers 14 residues. Trimming removed 0 bases at V and 10 bases at J, with 13 bases between. The CDR3 DNA reads as TGTGCCAGCAGTTTATCGTCAGGGGTAGTCGAGCAGTTCTTC. It encodes CASSLSSGVVEQFF.

This clonotype came up a few times. The rearrangement links TRBV2 to TRBJ2-7; D perhaps matches TRBD1 (6 bases). With 3 bases removed from V and 5 bases from J, the gap between germline ends came to 14 bases. Germline lookup yields CDR1 SNHLY and CDR2 FYNNEI. The CDR3 totals 14 residues. The CDR3 nucleotides are TGTGCCAGCAGTGATAACACAGGGTGGCACGAGCAGTACGTC. Encoded protein: CASSDNTGWHEQYV.

The rearrangement joins TRBV19 to TRBJ2-7; 8 bases agree with TRBD2. This CDR3 contains 13 residues. Germline loops: CDR1 LNHDA, CDR2 SQIVND (reference sequence). With 3 bases clipped from V and 6 bases from J, the junction kept 4 bases outside the gene matches. CDR3 sequence: CASSIVGGGEQYV. The CDR3 DNA is TGTGCCAGTAGTATTGTCGGGGGGGGCGAGCAGTACGTC.

V and J are TRBV3-1 and TRBJ2-1; possible D gene TRBD2, 6 bases. The CDR3 runs to 13 residues. The V gene's germline CDR1 is LGHDT and CDR2 YNNKEL (reference sequence). With 1 base removed from V and 7 bases from J, the gap between germline ends came to 8 bases. This CDR3 is CASSQAAGNEQFF. The CDR3, as DNA: TGTGCCAGCAGCCAAGCCGCGGGGAATGAGCAGTTCTTC.

This clonotype has a count of ten or more. The CDR3 sequence is CASSKSPGTGTETQYF. CDR3 sequence (DNA): TGTGCCAGCAGCAAGAGTCCCGGGACAGGGACGGAGACCCAGTACTTC. The V gene is TRBV7-9, the J gene TRBJ2-5; 9 nucleotides align to TRBD1. V lost 5 bases and J lost 5; bases outside the gene matches: 12. The CDR3 is made up of 16 amino acids. In germline, CDR1 is SEHNR, CDR2 FQNEAQ (reference sequence).

This clonotype appeared a few times. This rearrangement joins TRBV9 to TRBJ1-6; 10 nucleotides line up with TRBD1. This CDR3 is 14 amino acids long. Trimming took 6 bases from V and 10 from J; bases not matched to a gene: 7. CDR1 SGDLS and CDR2 YYNGEE come from the germline V gene. In nucleotides, the CDR3 is TGTGCCAGCAAATCCCGGGACAGGGGCTCACCCCTCCACTTT. The encoded protein is CASKSRDRGSPLHF.

V gene TRBV4-1 combines with J gene TRBJ1-5; D is unresolved. Trimming pared 4 bases from V and 1 base from J, leaving 8 bases between. CDR3 length equals 14 residues. CDR1 and CDR2 from the germline V gene are MGHRA and YSYEKL. The CDR3 coding sequence is TGCGCCAGCAGCCCCTTTGACAGCAATCAGCCCCAGCATTTT. As protein: CASSPFDSNQPQHF.

The V call is TRBV4-3, the J call TRBJ2-3; D gene uncertain. V was trimmed by 0 bases and J by 2 bases, leaving 9 bases between them. The CDR3 extends over 15 amino acids. Germline V gives CDR1 LGHNA, CDR2 YSLEER. The CDR3 here is CASSQEFTATDTQYF. The CDR3 region has the DNA TGCGCCAGCAGCCAAGAGTTTACAGCCACAGATACGCAGTATTTT.

This clonotype was seen more than once but under ten times. This chain links TRBV19 with TRBJ1-1; D is perhaps TRBD1 (6 bases). V was cut by 2 bases and J by 6 bases, with 13 bases left in between. The germline gives CDR1 LNHDA, CDR2 SQIVND (reference sequence). The CDR3 loop spans 14 amino acids. CDR3 nucleotide sequence: TGTGCCAGTAGTATAACAGGGAGCCTCCCTGAAGCTTTCTTT. The encoded protein is CASSITGSLPEAFF. Looking up the rest from reference TRBV19 and TRBJ1-1 gives the full variable domain: DGGITQSPKYLFRKEGQNVTLSCEQNLNHDAMYWYRQDPGQGLRLIYYSQIVNDFQKGDIAEGYSVSREKKESFPLTVTSAQKNPTAFYLCASSITGSLPEAFFGQGTRLTVV.

The chain recombines TRBV19 with TRBJ2-3, with D unresolved. V lost 10 bases to trimming and J lost 2 bases, with 13 bases between them. Germline V gives CDR1 LNHDA, CDR2 SQIVND (reference sequence). The CDR3 loop spans 13 amino acids. The CDR3 coding sequence is TGTGCCACCCTTGAACCAGACACAGATACGCAGTATTTT. Translation: CATLEPDTDTQYF.